This entry lists 10 T cell receptor beta chains sequenced from one sample in a study of T cell changes during pregnancy in multiple sclerosis (dated by TCRdb to between 2018 and 2020). The library was built by means of the immunoSEQ multiplex PCR assay. TCRdb took this table from immuneACCESS and kept in-frame rearrangements with V and J called. Such tables lack part of the clones; where checked against another copy, unresolved V genes explain under half of the gap, and the rest is unexplained. Present in this sample are approximately 100,000 clones, 90% to 95% of which were seen just once. Together, the top ten hold around 0.96% of the sample. Sequencing used peripheral blood, obtained before pregnancy. The receptors derive from a female donor with multiple sclerosis, enrolled in a pregnancy study.

The chain links TRBV4-1 to TRBJ1-4; D ambiguous. CDR3 length equals 15 residues. Germline-derived CDR1 and CDR2 are MGHRA and YSYEKL. V was trimmed by 1 base and J by 3 bases, leaving 9 bases between them. For the CDR3, the DNA is TGCGCCAGCAGCCAAGTCTACAGCCCTAATGAAAAACTGTTTTTT. This gives the protein CASSQVYSPNEKLFF.

This clone was seen a few times. The rearrangement joins TRBV7-9 to TRBJ1-2; D not certain. Per the germline V gene, CDR1 is SEHNR and CDR2 is FQNEAQ (reference sequence). Trimming took 4 bases from V and 4 from J, leaving 13 bases between them. This CDR3 contains 14 residues. For the CDR3, the DNA is TGTGCCAGCAGCTCCGCGGTCTTGATCTATGGCTACACCTTC. Its translation is CASSSAVLIYGYTF.

The rearrangement joins TRBV11-2 to TRBJ2-7; D is possibly TRBD2 (5 bases). V was clipped by 0 bases and J by 4 bases, with 7 bases between them. Germline-derived CDR1 and CDR2 are SGHAT and FQNNGV. CDR3 size: 13 residues. The CDR3 DNA reads as TGTGCCAGCAGCTTAGATTGGAGGTACGAGCAGTACTTC. It yields the protein CASSLDWRYEQYF. The variable domain in full, with the rest retrieved from reference TRBV11-2 and TRBJ2-7, is EAGVAQSPRYKIIEKRQSVAFWCNPISGHATLYWYQQILGQGPKLLIQFQNNGVVDDSQLPKDRFSAERLKGVDSTLKIQPAKLEDSAVYLCASSLDWRYEQYFGPGTRLTVT.

The rearrangement uses TRBV4-2 and TRBJ2-2; 11 bases line up with TRBD2. Germline V lookup: CDR1 LGHNA, CDR2 YNFKEQ. The CDR3 spans 18 residues. Trimming removed 1 base from V and 1 base from J; junction bases left unmatched: 5. CDR3 loop: CASSQAAGLAVNTGELFF. CDR3 DNA: TGTGCCAGCAGCCAAGCGGCGGGACTAGCGGTGAACACCGGGGAGCTGTTTTTT.

The CDR3 coding sequence is TGTGCCAGCAGCTTAGCGCACGGTAGCGGGAGGCTGAATGAGCAGTTCTTC. Its translation is CASSLAHGSGRLNEQFF. This sequence joins TRBV7-9 and TRBJ2-1; TRBD2 matches 10 bases. Germline values: CDR1 SEHNR, CDR2 FQNEAQ (reference sequence). J was trimmed by 7 bases and V by 0 bases; bases with no gene match: 9. The CDR3 is 17 amino acids.

V and J are TRBV9 and TRBJ2-2; 7 bases match TRBD1. Germline lookup yields CDR1 SGDLS and CDR2 YYNGEE. The ends lost 0 bases at V and 3 bases at J; junction bases unmatched: 2. CDR3 length: 15 amino acids. CDR3 DNA: TGTGCCAGCAGCGTAGGACAGGGAGACACCGGGGAGCTGTTTTTT. Protein product: CASSVGQGDTGELFF.

The chain couples TRBV2 to TRBJ2-7; 8 positions agree with TRBD1. The V gene end was trimmed by 5 bases and the J gene end by 3 bases; junction bases not matched to a gene: 6. This CDR3 has 14 amino acids. Looked up from germline, CDR1 is SNHLY and CDR2 is FYNNEI. The CDR3 DNA reads TGTGCCAGCAGTTGGAGACAGGGGTTCTACGAGCAGTACTTC. This gives the protein CASSWRQGFYEQYF.

The rearrangement links TRBV27 to TRBJ1-1; 8 nucleotides align to TRBD1. The length of the CDR3 is 12 residues. The J segment lost 11 bases and the V segment lost 3 bases, leaving 5 bases of the junction unmatched. Germline V gives CDR1 MNHEY, CDR2 SMNVEV (reference sequence). CDR3 bases: TGTGCCAGCAGTTTCACAGGGGGATCGGCTTTCTTT. Protein product: CASSFTGGSAFF.

V is TRBV7-9 and J is TRBJ1-1, with D perhaps matching TRBD1 (5 bases). The V end was cut by 7 bases, the J end by 1 base, with 7 bases between. The CDR3 is 12 amino acids. Per the germline V gene, CDR1 is SEHNR and CDR2 is FQNEAQ (reference sequence). This chain's CDR3 is CASTRGNTEAFF. CDR3 DNA sequence: TGTGCCAGCACTAGGGGGAACACTGAAGCTTTCTTT.

The gene calls are TRBV5-8 and TRBJ2-1; no clear D gene. Germline V gene lookup returns CDR1 SGHTS and CDR2 YDEGEE. The V end lost 0 bases, the J end lost 7 bases, and 11 bases lay between the germline ends. This CDR3 spans 14 amino acids. DNA for the CDR3: TGTGCCAGCAGCTTGGAAGCGTCTAAAAATGAGCAGTTCTTC. This sequence encodes CASSLEASKNEQFF.